This TCR beta chain was profiled in a study of cytomegalovirus exposure and HLA in healthy donors. Study-level points and caveats: In a later analysis, donors in an Asian-associated ancestry cluster reportedly had fewer N-insertions in productive TCRs than the cohort mean. Sequencing depth roughly uniform across donors was assumed in presence/absence analyses.

V shed 7 bases and J shed 2 bases, with 12 bases lying between them. The CDR3 sequence is 13 residues long. Looked up from germline, CDR1 is SQVTM and CDR2 is ANQGSEA. Primers included in the PCR were 60 Vbeta and 13 Jbeta primers. Measured with immunoSEQ multiplex PCR; TCRdb has only the in-frame clones, and not every one. The table has roughly 50,000 clones, about four fifths seen once. For this clone: Its cognate antigen is unknown.

Donors consisted of healthy bone marrow donors. The TCR sequence derives from a man aged 30 to 45 in good health and CMV-seropositive. This chain connects TRBV29-1 to TRBJ1-5, with unresolved D. The sample was PBMCs. In nucleotides, the CDR3 is TGCAGCGCTCAGAAGAGCGGCAATCAGCCCCAGCATTTT. This translates into CSAQKSGNQPQHF.